This T cell receptor (beta chain) was retrieved from a study of regulatory T cells in long-lasting Graves disease. The sample's time point: persistent/refractory GD, antithyroid drugs over 5 years with positive TRAb. PBMC RNA was the source of the TCR library. According to the study, TCR beta libraries were built with iRepertoire HTBI primers and CDR3-region Arm-PCR. One entry per CDR3 protein, called by TCRdb with MiXCR from the multiplex PCR reads. The sample yields 300,000 to 500,000 distinct CDR3 sequences, roughly 20% seen once. The V gene's germline CDR1 is SGHTA and CDR2 FQGNSA. Trimming took off 5 bases at V and 6 bases at J, with 10 bases between the two ends. This CDR3 spans 12 amino acids.

This specimen was peripheral blood mononuclear cells (PBMCs), taken when the disease was refractory, from a patient treated with antithyroid drugs. The receptor was derived from a female donor with Graves disease. The chain joins TRBV7-2 to TRBJ1-1, with D perhaps TRBD1 (5 bases). The CDR3 here is CASSTQTAEAFF. DNA for the CDR3: TGTGCCAGCAGCACACAGACAGCTGAAGCTTTCTTT.